This TCR beta chain was documented in a study of T cell responses to AZD1222 COVID-19 vaccine. Study results and caveats: Possibly, clonal diversity was underestimated; donors were largely white British and included more females. Repertoire samples came only from after the peak T cell response.

Method: immunoSEQ multiplex PCR; TCRdb's copy keeps in-frame clones and lacks some. Counted here are about 180,000 clones, 94% occurring once; the ten biggest clones make up about 1.5%. In the case of this clone: Its antigen remains unknown.

With 2 bases clipped from V and 3 bases from J, the junction kept 2 bases outside the gene matches. This CDR3 is built from 15 residues. Germline assignment: CDR1 MDHEN and CDR2 SYDVKM. The receptor's source is an adult who received the AZD1222 COVID-19 vaccine. The sequencing used peripheral blood, collected 28 days after the second AZD1222 dose. This rearrangement joins TRBV28 to TRBJ2-1; 9 nucleotides line up with TRBD2. CDR3 nucleotides: TGTGCCAGCAGTTTAGCGGGAGGGCTCTACAATGAGCAGTTCTTC. Its translation is CASSLAGGLYNEQFF.